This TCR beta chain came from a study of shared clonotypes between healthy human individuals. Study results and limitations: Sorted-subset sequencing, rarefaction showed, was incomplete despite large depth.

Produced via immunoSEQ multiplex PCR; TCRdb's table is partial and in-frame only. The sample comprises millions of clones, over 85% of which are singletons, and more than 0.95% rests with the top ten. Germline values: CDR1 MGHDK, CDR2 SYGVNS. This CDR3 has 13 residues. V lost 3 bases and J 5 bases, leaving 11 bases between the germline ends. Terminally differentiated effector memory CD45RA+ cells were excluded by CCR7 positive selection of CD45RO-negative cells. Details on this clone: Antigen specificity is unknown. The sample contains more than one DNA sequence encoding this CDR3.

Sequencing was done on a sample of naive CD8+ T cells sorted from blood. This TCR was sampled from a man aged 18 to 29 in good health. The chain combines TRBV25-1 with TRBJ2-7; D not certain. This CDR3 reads CASSEVGGDEQYF. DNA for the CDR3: TGTGCCAGCAGTGAGGTCGGTGGGGACGAGCAGTACTTC.